A selection of T cell receptor beta chains follows, all from one sample in a study of blood T cell repertoires in COVID-19. Sequencing used immunoSEQ multiplex PCR; TCRdb keeps in-frame clones, though not all of them. This sample has 180,000 or so clones, with more than 70% found just once. The sample consisted of PBMCs or T cells enriched from blood (not recorded which). These receptors were taken from a man in his forties with acute COVID-19. CDR3s include the opening cysteine and the closing phenylalanine or tryptophan. A D gene is named only where the DNA matches it firmly. Clone size is shown for a subset of rows, as once, few, many or a class of expanded clone.

TRBJ1-3	NA	TRBV19	NA	CASSISTGAGSGNTIYF	TGTGCCAGTAGTATCTCGACAGGCGCGGGCTCTGGAAACACCATATATTTT
TRBJ2-1	NA	TRBV24-1	NA	CATSDLLKREQFF	TGTGCCACCAGTGATTTGTTGAAGCGGGAGCAGTTCTTC
TRBJ1-1	NA	TRBV12-5	TRBD1	CASGFRTGRFMNTEAFF	TGTGCTAGTGGTTTTAGGACAGGGAGGTTCATGAACACTGAAGCTTTCTTT
TRBJ2-4	NA	TRBV20-1	NA	CSARFDSFQYF	TGCAGTGCTAGATTCGACAGTTTTCAGTACTTC
TRBJ2-1	NA	TRBV15	TRBD2	CATSSPTSGSYYEQFF	TGTGCCACCAGCAGCCCGACTAGCGGGAGTTATTATGAGCAGTTCTTC
TRBJ1-6	NA	TRBV12-3/TRBV12-4	NA	CASSGSNSPLHF	TGTGCCAGCAGCGGTTCTAATTCACCCCTCCACTTT
TRBJ2-1	NA	TRBV9	TRBD2	CASSPPRREGNNEQFF	TGTGCCAGCAGCCCCCCTCGGCGGGAGGGTAACAATGAGCAGTTCTTC
TRBJ2-7	NA	TRBV7-9	TRBD2	CASSAPSGESSYEQYF	TGTGCCAGCAGCGCTCCTAGCGGGGAGAGCTCCTACGAGCAGTACTTC
TRBJ1-3	NA	TRBV7-3	NA	CASSPGGSGNTIYF	TGTGCCAGCAGTCCTGGAGGCTCTGGAAACACCATATATTTT
TRBJ1-2	once	TRBV5-1	TRBD1	CASSLDPTGVYGYTF	TGCGCCAGCAGCTTGGATCCGACAGGGGTATATGGCTACACCTTC
TRBJ2-4	NA	TRBV21-1	NA	CASSSRLSKNIQYF	TGTGCCAGCAGCTCTAGGCTGAGCAAAAACATTCAGTACTTC
TRBJ1-2	NA	TRBV5-6	NA	CASSLGARSGYTF	TGTGCCAGCAGCTTGGGGGCCAGGTCTGGCTACACCTTC
TRBJ1-1	NA	TRBV7-3	NA	CASSNDRNTEAFF	TGTGCCAGCAGTAATGACAGAAACACTGAAGCTTTCTTT
TRBJ1-4	NA	TRBV11-2	NA	CASSLDGTGRSEKLFF	TGTGCCAGCAGCTTAGATGGTACAGGGCGAAGTGAAAAACTGTTTTTT
TRBJ1-4	NA	TRBV19	NA	CASTIESGGTNEKLFF	TGTGCCAGTACCATCGAAAGCGGGGGGACTAATGAAAAACTGTTTTTT
TRBJ2-1	NA	TRBV6-5	TRBD2	CASRLAGPSYNEQFF	TGTGCCAGCCGGCTAGCGGGCCCCTCCTACAATGAGCAGTTCTTC
TRBJ1-1	NA	TRBV19	NA	CASSPGLYEAFF	TGTGCCAGTAGTCCCGGACTGTATGAAGCTTTCTTT
TRBJ2-7	NA	TRBV3-1/TRBV3-2	TRBD1	CASSPIHRGNEQYF	TGTGCCAGCAGCCCTATTCACAGGGGCAACGAGCAGTACTTC
TRBJ1-3	NA	TRBV4-1	NA	CASSQSRGTAGNTIYF	TGCGCCAGCAGCCAATCCAGGGGAACGGCAGGAAACACCATATATTTT
TRBJ1-4	NA	TRBV18	NA	CASSLVRVATNEKLFF	TGTGCCAGCTCACTAGTCCGGGTTGCAACTAATGAAAAACTGTTTTTT
TRBJ1-1	NA	TRBV5-1	NA	CASSLGQWNTEAFF	TGCGCCAGCAGCTTGGGACAGTGGAACACTGAAGCTTTCTTT
TRBJ2-1	NA	TRBV14	TRBD2	CASSQDVAGRLFF	TGTGCCAGCAGCCAAGACGTAGCGGGAAGGCTGTTCTTC
TRBJ2-7	once	TRBV5-1	TRBD2	CASSDPGLALTEQYF	TGCGCCAGCAGCGACCCGGGACTAGCTCTAACGGAGCAGTACTTC
TRBJ1-1	few	TRBV2	NA	CASEGGLPGTEAFF	TGTGCCAGCGAGGGAGGCCTCCCAGGCACTGAAGCTTTCTTT
TRBJ1-5	NA	TRBV11-3	TRBD1	CASSSPGQGIWRQPQHF	TGTGCCAGCAGCTCCCCGGGACAGGGCATATGGCGTCAGCCCCAGCATTTT
TRBJ2-1	NA	TRBV7-9	NA	CASSLASGYNEQFF	TGTGCCAGCAGCTTAGCGAGCGGATACAATGAGCAGTTCTTC
TRBJ1-1	NA	TRBV28	TRBD1	CASSSGGLNTEAFF	TGTGCCAGCAGCTCAGGGGGCTTGAACACTGAAGCTTTCTTT
TRBJ1-5	NA	TRBV18	NA	CASSPGLNQPQHF	TGTGCCAGCTCACCGGGCCTAAATCAGCCCCAGCATTTT
TRBJ2-7	NA	TRBV15	NA	CATSRASHEQYF	TGTGCCACCAGCAGAGCATCCCACGAGCAGTACTTC
TRBJ2-7	NA	TRBV27	TRBD1	CASTRTGGMEQYF	TGTGCCAGCACCAGGACAGGGGGGATGGAGCAGTACTTC
TRBJ2-3	once	TRBV11-2	NA	CASTQGLGGTDTQYF	TGTGCCAGCACCCAGGGGCTAGGAGGCACAGATACGCAGTATTTT
TRBJ2-1	NA	TRBV28	NA	CASSLGPNEQFF	TGTGCCAGCAGTTTGGGGCCCAATGAGCAGTTCTTC
TRBJ2-7	NA	TRBV28	TRBD2	CASSLGGTSAKPRYF	TGTGCCAGCAGTCTGGGTGGGACTAGCGCAAAACCCCGGTACTTC
TRBJ2-2	NA	TRBV2	NA	CASSERGFATGELFF	TGTGCCAGCAGTGAAAGAGGGTTCGCAACCGGGGAGCTGTTTTTT
TRBJ2-5	few	TRBV25-1	TRBD1	CASSLRQGSKETQYF	TGTGCCAGCAGTTTGCGACAGGGGAGCAAAGAGACCCAGTACTTC
TRBJ2-3	once	TRBV5-6	TRBD2	CASSFRSGRDTQYF	TGTGCCAGCAGCTTTAGGAGCGGGAGAGATACGCAGTATTTT
TRBJ2-3	NA	TRBV6-1	TRBD2	CASSGGLAGGYTDTQYF	TGTGCCAGCAGTGGGGGACTAGCGGGAGGGTACACAGATACGCAGTATTTT
TRBJ2-2	medium-sized	TRBV19	NA	CASSITSTATGELFF	TGTGCCAGTAGTATCACTAGTACGGCGACCGGGGAGCTGTTTTTT
TRBJ2-7	NA	TRBV28	TRBD2	CAGTETLPGLAGGEQYF	TGTGCCGGCACAGAAACACTCCCGGGACTAGCGGGAGGTGAGCAGTACTTC
TRBJ2-5	NA	TRBV5-5	NA	CASSLGAPRETQYF	TGTGCCAGCAGCTTGGGTGCGCCCCGGGAGACCCAGTACTTC